The rows below give T cell receptor beta chains drawn from one sample of a study of T cell changes during pregnancy in multiple sclerosis. Profiled with immunoSEQ multiplex PCR; TCRdb holds only in-frame clones, not every one. The sample records approximately 30,000 clones, 75% to 90% being singletons. The material sequenced was CD4+ T cells from peripheral blood mononuclear cells, taken in the first trimester of pregnancy. The receptors originated from a female donor in good health, enrolled as a control in a pregnancy study. The CDR3 runs from the conserved cysteine through the conserved F or W. Each record gives: J gene, clone size, D gene, V gene, CDR3 DNA, CDR3 protein. A D gene is named only where the DNA matches it firmly. The size field is filled for only some rows; it gives once, few, many or a size class.

j_call: TRBJ2-3
clone_size: -
d_call: TRBD2
v_call: TRBV11-3
cdr3_nt: TGTGCCAGCAGCTTAGGATTAGCGGGTGACACAGATACGCAGTATTTT
cdr3_aa: CASSLGLAGDTDTQYF

j_call: TRBJ2-7
clone_size: -
d_call: -
v_call: TRBV7-2
cdr3_nt: TGTGCCAGCAGCTTGGGGCTGGTTGAGAGAGCCTACGAGCAGTACTTC
cdr3_aa: CASSLGLVERAYEQYF

j_call: TRBJ2-3
clone_size: -
d_call: TRBD1
v_call: TRBV2
cdr3_nt: TGTGCCAGCGTAGGACAGGTGGGAGCAGATACGCAGTATTTT
cdr3_aa: CASVGQVGADTQYF

j_call: TRBJ2-3
clone_size: once
d_call: TRBD1
v_call: TRBV28
cdr3_nt: TGTGCCAGCAGTTCCCTTGGGGACAGGTCGAACAGGAATAGGACGCAGTATTTT
cdr3_aa: CASSSLGDRSNRNRTQYF

j_call: TRBJ2-7
clone_size: -
d_call: -
v_call: TRBV7-2
cdr3_nt: TGTGCCAGCAGCTTAGGAGCAGGGGTAGTTTACGAGCAGTACTTC
cdr3_aa: CASSLGAGVVYEQYF

j_call: TRBJ2-1
clone_size: -
d_call: -
v_call: TRBV11-2
cdr3_nt: TGTGCCAGCATCCTAAACCCAGGACAGTCCTACAATGAGCAGTTCTTC
cdr3_aa: CASILNPGQSYNEQFF

j_call: TRBJ2-5
clone_size: -
d_call: -
v_call: TRBV4-2
cdr3_nt: TGTGCCAGCAGCTATGCCCTGGATCTAGCGAATAAAGAGACCCAGTACTTC
cdr3_aa: CASSYALDLANKETQYF

j_call: TRBJ1-5
clone_size: few
d_call: -
v_call: TRBV6-1
cdr3_nt: TGTGCCAGCAGCCGGGAAAGCGATCAGCCCCAGCATTTT
cdr3_aa: CASSRESDQPQHF

j_call: TRBJ1-2
clone_size: -
d_call: TRBD1
v_call: TRBV30
cdr3_nt: TGTGCCTCCATACAGGGGGCTTATAGCTACACCTTC
cdr3_aa: CASIQGAYSYTF

j_call: TRBJ1-1
clone_size: few
d_call: -
v_call: TRBV7-9
cdr3_nt: TGTGCCAGCAGCTTATCGGTTCTGAACACTGAAGCTTTCTTT
cdr3_aa: CASSLSVLNTEAFF

j_call: TRBJ1-5
clone_size: -
d_call: -
v_call: TRBV10-3
cdr3_nt: TGTGCCATCAGTGACAGTGATCAGCCCCAGCATTTT
cdr3_aa: CAISDSDQPQHF

j_call: TRBJ2-5
clone_size: -
d_call: TRBD2
v_call: TRBV7-9
cdr3_nt: TGTGCCAGCAGCTTGGGACTAGCGGGGGGGCTGAAGACCCAGTACTTC
cdr3_aa: CASSLGLAGGLKTQYF

j_call: TRBJ2-7
clone_size: -
d_call: TRBD2
v_call: TRBV11-2
cdr3_nt: TGTGCCAGCAGCGGTATAGCGGGGGGTACCTACGAGCAGTACTTC
cdr3_aa: CASSGIAGGTYEQYF

j_call: TRBJ1-2
clone_size: -
d_call: -
v_call: TRBV19
cdr3_nt: TGTGCCAGTAGTATGGGAGGTAACTATGGCTACACCTTC
cdr3_aa: CASSMGGNYGYTF

j_call: TRBJ2-1
clone_size: -
d_call: TRBD2
v_call: TRBV30
cdr3_nt: TGTGCCTGGAGGACCCCCAGCGGGGGGGTTGGTGAGCAGTTCTTC
cdr3_aa: CAWRTPSGGVGEQFF

j_call: TRBJ1-2
clone_size: -
d_call: -
v_call: TRBV5-6
cdr3_nt: TGTGCCAGCAGCTTGGATCGTCCGGAGCTTACGGGGGGCTACACCTTC
cdr3_aa: CASSLDRPELTGGYTF

j_call: TRBJ2-1
clone_size: -
d_call: -
v_call: TRBV7-3
cdr3_nt: TGTGCCAGCAGTCCCCTGCTTAGCGCGGTCAATGAGCAGTTCTTC
cdr3_aa: CASSPLLSAVNEQFF